This section outlines one TCR beta chain sequence together with its context. Its specificity is not known. The CDR3 sequence is 14 residues long. Losses at the gene ends were 6 bases for V and 0 bases for J; bases not matched to a gene: 4. The germline V gene has CDR1 SGHDT and CDR2 YYEEEE. The sample belongs to a study of cytomegalovirus exposure and HLA in healthy donors. Study-level results: A later analysis linked a missense variant in DCLRE1C to the trimming of TCR beta V and J genes. Sequence variants that were highly shared formed a cluster that was likely a sequencing artifact.

All donors participated as healthy donors of bone marrow. The PCR made use of 60 Vbeta and 13 Jbeta primers. The method was immunoSEQ multiplex PCR; TCRdb's version includes in-frame clones alone and lacks a portion of them. The data hold 140,000 to 150,000 clones, with around 80% observed a single time. Sequenced: PBMCs. This receptor was obtained from a man in his forties in good health and CMV-seronegative. The V gene is TRBV5-6, the J gene TRBJ1-2, with 8 bases identical to TRBD1. CDR3 protein: CASTTTGANYGYTF. CDR3 DNA sequence: TGTGCCAGCACCACGACAGGGGCTAACTATGGCTACACCTTC.